These 11 T cell receptor beta chains were all obtained from the same sample, sequenced in a study of CD8 T cells in ankylosing spondylitis. No antigen has been assigned to these receptors. Each CDR3 protein is one row after TCRdb ran MiXCR on the 5' RACE reads. This table holds fewer than 250,000 distinct CDR3 sequences, around 17% found once. Study conclusions and caveats: Seven to nine highly homologous variants formed a TCR beta motif that appeared characteristic of ankylosing spondylitis blood.

Sequencing was carried out using blood, either unsorted or a sorted T cell fraction (not recorded which). These receptors came from a male donor with ankylosing spondylitis.

In its sample, this clonotype was seen a few times. The chain is built from TRBV7-9 and TRBJ2-2; the match to TRBD2 covers 15 bases. The germline CDR1 and CDR2 sequences are SEHNR and FQNEAQ (reference sequence). The CDR3 totals 17 residues. The junction had 5 bases not matched to a gene; V was cut back by 4 bases and J by 5 bases. CDR3 in amino acids: CASSSGLAGGNTGELFF. CDR3 sequence (DNA): TGTGCCAGCAGCTCGGGACTAGCGGGGGGTAATACCGGGGAGCTGTTTTTT.

This chain connects TRBV27 to TRBJ2-7, with TRBD2 as a possible D gene (6 bases). Germline loops: CDR1 MNHEY, CDR2 SMNVEV (reference sequence). CDR3 length equals 13 residues. With 3 bases removed from V and 4 bases from J, the gap between germline ends came to 10 bases. CDR3 coding DNA: TGTGCCAGCAGTTTGACTAGTCAGTACGAGCAGTACTTC. It translates to CASSLTSQYEQYF.

This clonotype was counted many times. The chain links TRBV29-1 to TRBJ2-1, with 8 bases matching TRBD2. Germline-derived CDR1 and CDR2 are SQVTM and ANQGSEA. The V and J ends lost 4 bases and 7 bases, in that order; junction bases with no gene match: 15. This CDR3 spans 16 amino acids. CDR3 bases: TGCAGCGTTGTCTCGGGGGGGTCCGGAGGCACAAATGAGCAGTTCTTC. It specifies CSVVSGGSGGTNEQFF.

This clonotype appeared a few times. The chain employs TRBV5-6 and TRBJ2-3; 8 bases line up with TRBD2. The CDR3 extends over 15 amino acids. Per the germline V gene, CDR1 is SGHDT and CDR2 is YYEEEE. Trimming removed 4 bases from V and 3 bases from J; junction bases left unmatched: 7. This CDR3 is CASSPRASGTDTQYF. In nucleotides, the CDR3 is TGTGCCAGCAGCCCACGGGCTAGCGGGACAGATACGCAGTATTTT. Drawing the rest from reference TRBV5-6 and TRBJ2-3, the complete variable domain is DAGVTQSPTHLIKTRGQQVTLRCSPKSGHDTVSWYQQALGQGPQFIFQYYEEEERQRGNFPDRFSGHQFPNYSSELNVNALLLGDSALYLCASSPRASGTDTQYFGPGTRLTVL.

The J gene is TRBJ2-7, the V gene TRBV7-8; D unclear. CDR1 is SGHVS and CDR2 is FQNEAQ in the germline V gene. The CDR3 length is 15 residues. The germline V and J ends were trimmed by 0 bases and 1 base, with 10 bases remaining between them. Here the CDR3 DNA reads TGTGCCAGCAGCTTAGCGGATCTAGAATCCTACGAGCAGTACTTC. Protein sequence: CASSLADLESYEQYF.

This clonotype was detected many times. Written as DNA, the CDR3 is TGCAGCGTAGCCAGACTAGCGGAGCAAGAGACCCAGTACTTC. It codes for CSVARLAEQETQYF. V usage is TRBV29-1 and J usage is TRBJ2-5; the match to TRBD2 covers 9 bases. Trimming removed 6 bases from V and 2 bases from J; junction bases left unmatched: 7. Germline CDR1 is SQVTM and CDR2 is ANQGSEA. The CDR3 is 14 residues long.

This clonotype came up a few times. The rearrangement uses TRBV5-1 and TRBJ1-1; D possibly corresponds to TRBD1 (6 bases). This CDR3 contains 13 residues. Germline lookup yields CDR1 SGHRS and CDR2 YFSETQ. The V gene lost 0 bases and the J gene lost 3 bases, with 6 bases spanning the gap. The CDR3 DNA is TGCGCCAGCAGCTTGGGACAGGACACTGAAGCTTTCTTT. This translates into CASSLGQDTEAFF.

This clonotype was seen repeatedly, ten times or more. The chain has TRBV4-1 and TRBJ1-1; TRBD1 might be the D (6 bases). This CDR3 has 14 amino acids. CDR1 is MGHRA, CDR2 YSYEKL, per germline. V lost 3 bases, J lost 5 bases, and 13 bases lay in between. The CDR3 DNA reads as TGCGCCAGCAGCCACCAGGGGCCGGGGACTGAAGCTTTCTTT. Translated: CASSHQGPGTEAFF.

The chain recombines TRBV6-2 or TRBV6-3 with TRBJ2-1, with 13 positions matching TRBD2. The CDR3 sequence is 16 residues long. V lost 4 bases to trimming and J lost 9 bases; unmatched junction nucleotides: 9. Germline-derived CDR1 and CDR2 are MNHEY and SVGEGT. The CDR3 here is CASSLQPGTSGIEQFF. CDR3 DNA sequence: TGTGCCAGCAGTTTACAACCCGGGACTAGCGGGATTGAGCAGTTCTTC.

The chain combines TRBV12-3 or TRBV12-4 with TRBJ2-3, with TRBD2 as a possible D gene (7 bases). The CDR3 runs 13 residues. The V end lost 8 bases, the J end lost 5 bases, and 14 bases lay between the germline ends. The CDR3 spells CASRGGAGDTQYF. The CDR3 DNA follows: TGTGCCAGCCGAGGGGGGGCAGGAGATACGCAGTATTTT.

The CDR3 is CASSNPGQGTYEQYF. The DNA for the CDR3 is TGTGCCAGCAGCAACCCCGGACAGGGGACCTACGAGCAGTACTTC. The chain links TRBV7-3 to TRBJ2-7; the match to TRBD1 covers 9 bases. The ends lost 5 bases at V and 2 bases at J; junction bases unmatched: 7. Germline CDR1 SGHTA, CDR2 FQGTGA. This CDR3 is built from 15 residues.